The entry below gives a single T cell receptor beta chain sequence along with its context. Its antigen is as yet unknown. This specimen comes from a study of T cell responses to AZD1222 COVID-19 vaccine. With 4 bases removed from V and 0 bases from J, the gap between germline ends came to 14 bases. Germline V gene data show CDR1 as SGHTS and CDR2 as YDEGEE. The CDR3 spans 16 residues. Study findings and constraints: Donors were largely white British and mainly female; clonal diversity was possibly underestimated. Regions left unmutated in variants are reportedly the target of nearly half of spike-specific TCRs. CD4 TCRs associated with vaccination spanned spike, dominating at 160-218 and 743-854.

TCRdb keeps only in-frame clones here, not all; method: immunoSEQ multiplex PCR. The sample consists of some 99,000 clones, approximately 86% of them appearing once. The TCR comes from an adult in good health. The chain uses TRBV5-8 and TRBJ1-3; tentative D call: TRBD1 (5 bases). The sample here was peripheral blood, taken on day 0 of MenACWY control vaccination. The DNA of the CDR3 is TGTGCCAGCAGCGAATATGGGGGGTTCTCTGGAAACACCATATATTTT. As protein: CASSEYGGFSGNTIYF.